This T cell receptor (beta chain) was sequenced in a study of cytomegalovirus exposure and HLA in healthy donors. About this clone itself: Its antigen is not known.

Amplification used 60 Vbeta primers and 13 Jbeta primers. Per the study methods: Among the unique TCR beta chains that a later analysis counted, 75 million to 85 million in all, around 11 million were shared. Method: immunoSEQ multiplex PCR; TCRdb's copy keeps in-frame clones and lacks some. That table furnishes V, J and clone size, whereas the DNA furnished D and trimming. The table lists about 210,000 clones, about four fifths of them singletons. Study-wide findings and caveats: Sequencing likely caused a cluster of highly shared sequence variants.

CDR1 and CDR2 (germline): SNHLY, FYNNEI. Trimming took off 9 bases at V and 2 bases at J, with 11 bases between the two ends. The CDR3 loop spans 12 amino acids. V is TRBV2 and J is TRBJ2-7, with D perhaps matching TRBD1 (5 bases). The source is a middle-aged man in good health and CMV-seropositive. Specimen: PBMCs. The DNA of the CDR3 is TGTGCCAGTACGACAGTAACCTACGAGCAGTACTTC. Its translation: CASTTVTYEQYF.